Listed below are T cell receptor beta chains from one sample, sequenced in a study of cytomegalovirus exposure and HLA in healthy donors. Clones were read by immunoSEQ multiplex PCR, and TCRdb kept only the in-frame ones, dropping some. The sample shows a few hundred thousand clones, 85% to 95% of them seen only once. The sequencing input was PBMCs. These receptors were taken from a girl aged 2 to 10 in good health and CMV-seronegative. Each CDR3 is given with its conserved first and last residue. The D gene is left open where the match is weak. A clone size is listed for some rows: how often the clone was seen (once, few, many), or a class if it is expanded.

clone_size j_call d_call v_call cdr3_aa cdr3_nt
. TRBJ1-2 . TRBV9 CASSDTYNYGYTF TGTGCCAGCAGTGACACTTATAACTATGGCTACACCTTC
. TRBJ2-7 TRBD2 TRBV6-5 CASSYGLAGLGEQYF TGTGCCAGCAGTTACGGACTAGCGGGACTGGGGGAGCAGTACTTC
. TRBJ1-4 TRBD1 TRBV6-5 CASSVTGSGEKLFF TGTGCCAGCAGCGTGACAGGGTCGGGTGAAAAACTGTTTTTT
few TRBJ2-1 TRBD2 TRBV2 CASSEPAGGYNEQFF TGTGCCAGCAGTGAACCGGCGGGGGGCTACAATGAGCAGTTCTTC
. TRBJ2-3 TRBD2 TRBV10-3 CAITELAGGTDTQYF TGTGCCATCACTGAACTAGCGGGGGGCACAGATACGCAGTATTTT
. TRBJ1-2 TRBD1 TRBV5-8 CASSLGVGQGVRGYTF TGTGCCAGCAGCTTGGGAGTCGGCCAGGGGGTCAGAGGCTACACCTTC
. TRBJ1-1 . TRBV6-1 CASSDAVAAFF TGTGCCAGCAGTGATGCGGTCGCAGCTTTCTTT
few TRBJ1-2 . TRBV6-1 CASSPDRQAVRGYTF TGTGCCAGCAGTCCCGACCGACAGGCAGTTCGCGGCTACACCTTC
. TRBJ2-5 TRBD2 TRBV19 CASRAGRARETQYF TGTGCCAGTAGGGCCGGGAGGGCCAGGGAGACCCAGTACTTC
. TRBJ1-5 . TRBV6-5 CASSYSAGVPQPQHF TGTGCCAGCAGTTACTCGGCAGGGGTGCCTCAGCCCCAGCATTTT
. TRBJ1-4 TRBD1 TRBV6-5 CASSYSINRGEEKLFF TGTGCCAGCAGTTACTCAATAAACAGGGGAGAAGAAAAACTGTTTTTT
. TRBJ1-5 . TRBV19 CASKRGQLNQPQHF TGTGCCAGTAAACGGGGACAACTCAATCAGCCCCAGCATTTT
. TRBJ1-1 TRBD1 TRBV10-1 CASSGTGGPEAFF TGCGCCAGCAGTGGGACAGGGGGGCCTGAAGCTTTCTTT
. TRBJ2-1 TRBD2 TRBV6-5 CASSSLEGSGIYEQFF TGTGCCAGCAGTTCCCTGGAGGGTAGCGGGATATATGAGCAGTTCTTC
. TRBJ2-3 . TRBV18 CASSPAATVGLDTQYF TGTGCCAGCTCACCTGCCGCGACTGTGGGTCTGGATACGCAGTATTTT
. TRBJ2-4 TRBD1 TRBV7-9 CASSLSGQKNIQYF TGTGCCAGCAGCTTATCGGGACAGAAAAACATTCAGTACTTC
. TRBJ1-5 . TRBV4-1 CASSQRQGNQPQHF TGCGCCAGCAGCCAAAGACAGGGCAATCAGCCCCAGCATTTT
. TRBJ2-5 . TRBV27 CASSTWGGAETQYF TGTGCCAGCAGCACGTGGGGGGGGGCGGAGACCCAGTACTTC
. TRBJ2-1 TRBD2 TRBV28 CASSFAGDYNEQFF TGTGCCAGCAGTTTTGCGGGGGACTACAATGAGCAGTTCTTC
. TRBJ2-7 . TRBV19 CASSIQGGYEQYF TGTGCCAGTAGTATCCAGGGGGGCTACGAGCAGTACTTC
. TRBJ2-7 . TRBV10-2 CARGSVPYEQYF TGCGCCCGGGGGTCAGTACCCTACGAGCAGTACTTC
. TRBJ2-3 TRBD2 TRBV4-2 CASSHPGGDTQYF TGTGCCAGCAGCCACCCCGGGGGGGATACGCAGTATTTT
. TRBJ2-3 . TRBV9 CASSVEPSPPDTQYF TGTGCCAGCAGCGTAGAACCTAGCCCACCAGATACGCAGTATTTT
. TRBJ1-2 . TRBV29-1 CSVEFTGGPSYGYTF TGCAGCGTTGAGTTCACGGGGGGCCCCTCCTATGGCTACACCTTC
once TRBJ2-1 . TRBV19 CASSIDSYNEQFF TGTGCCAGTAGTATTGACAGCTACAATGAGCAGTTCTTC
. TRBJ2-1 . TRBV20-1 CSVTGVQEQFF TGCAGTGTTACGGGTGTTCAAGAGCAGTTCTTC
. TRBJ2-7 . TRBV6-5 CASSERGPYEQYF TGTGCCAGCAGTGAAAGGGGCCCCTACGAGCAGTACTTC
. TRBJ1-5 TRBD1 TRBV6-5 CASRGTVLSNQPQHF TGTGCCAGCAGGGGGACAGTACTTAGCAATCAGCCCCAGCATTTT
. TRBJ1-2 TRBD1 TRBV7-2 CASSLGDRGRGYTF TGTGCCAGCAGCTTAGGGGACAGGGGGCGAGGCTACACCTTC
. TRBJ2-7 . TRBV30 CAWSVRWAGTYEQYF TGTGCCTGGAGTGTCAGATGGGCAGGAACCTACGAGCAGTACTTC
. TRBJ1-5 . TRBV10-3 CAISESFGGGQPQHF TGTGCCATCAGTGAGTCCTTCGGCGGAGGTCAGCCCCAGCATTTT
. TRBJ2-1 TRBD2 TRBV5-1 CASSLVPPSLAENYNEQFF TGCGCCAGCAGCTTGGTCCCACCCTCACTAGCGGAAAACTACAATGAGCAGTTCTTC
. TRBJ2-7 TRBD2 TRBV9 CASSVGWTSGGKDEQYF TGTGCCAGCAGCGTAGGATGGACTAGCGGTGGAAAGGACGAGCAGTACTTC
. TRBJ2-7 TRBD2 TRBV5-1 CASSPPGLAGGAYEQYF TGCGCCAGCAGCCCGCCGGGACTAGCGGGGGGAGCTTACGAGCAGTACTTC
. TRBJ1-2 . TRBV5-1 CASSLALELGYTF TGCGCCAGCAGCTTGGCCTTGGAGCTTGGCTACACCTTC
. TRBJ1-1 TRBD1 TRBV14 CASSQRTGLNTEAFF TGTGCCAGCAGCCAAAGGACAGGGTTGAACACTGAAGCTTTCTTT
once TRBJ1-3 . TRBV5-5 CASSYSTFSGNTIYF TGTGCCAGCAGCTACTCTACCTTCTCTGGAAACACCATATATTTT
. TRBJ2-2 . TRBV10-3 CAISESSGRAVGELFF TGTGCCATCAGTGAGTCTTCCGGGAGAGCGGTCGGGGAGCTGTTTTTT
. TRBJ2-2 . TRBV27 CASSFGTINTGELFF TGTGCCAGCAGTTTTGGAACTATCAACACCGGGGAGCTGTTTTTT